This T cell receptor (beta chain) was retrieved from a study of blood T cell repertoires in COVID-19 (dated by TCRdb to the early 2020s). With regard to the full study: Samples from collaborators originated in the United States, Italy and Spain and spanned both the acute and convalescent phases of COVID-19. Samples came from the ongoing ImmuneRACE study (first 160 participants) plus 1,254 subjects from 6 global collaborators. A de-identified subject ID, COVID-19 status, age in years and sex were almost always included in the sample metadata. The dataset comprised deeply sampled blood TCRbeta repertoires from subjects exposed to, actively infected with, or recovered from COVID-19. Where available, HLA class I and class II types were taken from metadata supplied by the sample provider and were not determined by assay-based typing. A freely available public database, intended as a resource for researchers studying the immune response to SARS-CoV-2, is where the repertoires were released. The prospective study material was composed of cDNA or gDNA derived from T cells, B-cell-depleted T cells, or PBMCs. Findings and caveats that apply to the study as a whole: Clinical and demographic metadata were provided uncurated, with the amount varying by source and participant.

The V end loses 3 bases and the J end loses 0 bases, and a stretch of 6 bases separates them. In the germline V gene, CDR1 corresponds to SGHAT and CDR2 to FQNNGV. The CDR3 spans 15 residues, from the cysteine through the phenylalanine. Kept here is only the CDR3 DNA, which spans 45 bases and is read in frame from base 1. Whole blood was collected in K2EDTA tubes by collaborating institutions according to the institutions' own protocols. For TCRbeta analysis, collaborators shipped samples as frozen whole blood, isolated PBMCs, or DNA extracted from either of those sample types. The immunoSEQ Assay, a bias-controlled multiplex PCR, was used to amplify TCRbeta CDR3 regions from genomic DNA. The original pipeline was this. Within the assay, amplification of reference gene primers was used to estimate how many nucleated cells each sample contained. To quantify the absolute abundance of each unique TCRbeta CDR3 rearrangement, sequence reads were collapsed and filtered. For each sample, productive Simpson clonality was calculated as the square root of Simpson's diversity index across productive rearrangements. Sourced from immuneACCESS, this table was stored by TCRdb with only in-frame sequences that have V and J called. A share of the clones is absent; for the studies checked, an unresolved V gene accounts for under half, and the remainder has no known explanation. V, J and clone size reflect that table, while D and trimming were determined from the DNA. The sample table records 70,000 or so clones; roughly 84% of these occur just once. About a tenth of the sample rests with the top ten.

Worth noting for this clone: No cognate antigen has been identified for it. Base-call qualities are not available, and no considerably larger clone is one nucleotide away.

This chain is built from TRBV11-2 and TRBJ1-6, with the D gene not confidently named. The clonotype was recovered from a woman aged 18-29 years with acute or convalescent COVID-19. The sample consisted of peripheral blood. The CDR3 protein sequence reads: CASSFGSSYNSPLHF. The DNA reads as follows: TGTGCCAGCAGCTTTGGTAGCTCCTATAATTCACCCCTCCACTTT.